Each of the 22 T cell receptor beta chains below was sequenced from the same sample in a study of T cell repertoires in cytomegalovirus infection. These receptors' antigens are unknown. TCRdb reanalysed the reads using MiXCR and keeps one entry per CDR3 protein. The repertoire holds about 770,000 distinct CDR3 sequences, almost 30% seen once, with around 13% in the top ten. The sample in question was cultured CD8+ T cells from PBMCs, obtained from culture after CMV antigen stimulation. Source of these receptors: a human donor in good health (CMV status not recorded). Some clones in this sample may be carry-over from other donors' samples.

This clonotype has just one count. The V and J genes are TRBV19 and TRBJ1-1, with 9 nucleotides matching TRBD1. This CDR3 has 14 residues. Germline lookup yields CDR1 LNHDA and CDR2 SQIVND (reference sequence). Trimming removed 10 bases from V and 2 bases from J; junction bases left unmatched: 8. The chain's CDR3 is CATWTGALNTEAFF. CDR3 nucleotide sequence: TGTGCCACGTGGACAGGGGCGCTTAACACTGAAGCTTTCTTT.

The J gene is TRBJ2-4, the V gene TRBV12-3 or TRBV12-4; D may be TRBD2 (5 bases). The CDR3 has 16 residues. V lost 5 bases and J 3 bases, leaving 17 bases between the germline ends. The CDR3 loop is CASSPPPILDKNIQYF. CDR3 DNA sequence: TGTGCCAGCAGTCCCCCTCCCATACTAGACAAAAACATTCAGTACTTC.

This clonotype was counted at least ten times. This chain connects TRBV7-2 to TRBJ2-5, with TRBD1 identical over 8 bases. After removal of 5 bases from V and 5 bases from J, the junction contained 13 bases not matched to a gene. Looked up from germline, CDR1 is SGHTA and CDR2 is FQGNSA. There are 16 residues in the CDR3. The CDR3: CASSRPDRGYGETQYF. In DNA form, the CDR3 reads TGTGCCAGCAGCCGACCCGACAGGGGATACGGGGAGACCCAGTACTTC.

Only a few counts were recorded for this clonotype. The chain joins TRBV15 to TRBJ2-3; unclear D gene. CDR1 and CDR2 (germline): LNHNV, YYDKDF (reference sequence). The CDR3 runs to 17 residues. V lost 1 base and J 0 bases, leaving 14 bases between the germline ends. As DNA, the CDR3 is TGTGCCACCAGCAGAGTATATGGGATCTCTAGCACAGATACGCAGTATTTT. Amino acids: CATSRVYGISSTDTQYF. The whole variable domain, remainder taken from reference TRBV15 and TRBJ2-3, is DAMVIQNPRYQVTQFGKPVTLSCSQTLNHNVMYWYQQKSSQAPKLLFHYYDKDFNNEADTPDNFQSRRPNTSFCFLDIRSPGLGDTAMYLCATSRVYGISSTDTQYFGPGTRLTVL.

V gene TRBV7-9 combines with J gene TRBJ2-5; the match to TRBD2 covers 8 bases. Germline lookup yields CDR1 SEHNR and CDR2 FQNEAQ (reference sequence). The CDR3 length is 14 residues. Unmatched junction bases numbered 8, after V lost 7 bases and J lost 4 bases. The DNA for the CDR3 is TGTGCCAGCAACGGGGCGGGGGGCCCAGAGACCCAGTACTTC. Its protein is CASNGAGGPETQYF.

CDR3: CASGPTWTIGSPLHF. CDR3 bases: TGTGCCAGCGGCCCGACTTGGACAATTGGTTCACCCCTCCACTTT. This chain links TRBV6-2 or TRBV6-3 with TRBJ1-6; TRBD1 might be the D (5 bases). Germline CDR1 is MNHEY and CDR2 is SVGEGT. The CDR3 is made up of 15 amino acids. V lost 8 bases and J 9 bases, leaving 20 bases between the germline ends.

The chain carries TRBV6-5 and TRBJ1-5; D call uncertain. CDR3 length: 16 amino acids. The germline gives CDR1 MNHEY, CDR2 SVGAGI. V was shortened by 0 bases and J by 0 bases, with 9 bases between the two germline ends. Here the CDR3 reads CASSYSPYDSNQPQHF. The CDR3 DNA reads as TGTGCCAGCAGTTACTCCCCATATGATAGCAATCAGCCCCAGCATTTT.

V and J are TRBV29-1 and TRBJ2-5; 9 bases map to TRBD1. Germline-derived CDR1 and CDR2 are SQVTM and ANQGSEA. The CDR3 is 16 amino acids. J gave up 5 bases and V 7 bases, and 17 bases lay outside the gene matches. DNA for the CDR3: TGCAGCGCCCGAACCCCGGGACAGGGACCAAGGGAGACCCAGTACTTC. Protein sequence: CSARTPGQGPRETQYF.

The table lists this clonotype with a few counts. V is TRBV20-1 and J is TRBJ1-5; D perhaps matches TRBD1 (6 bases). CDR3 length: 16 amino acids. Trimming removed 6 bases from V and 0 bases from J, with 18 bases in between. In germline, CDR1 is DFQATT, CDR2 SNEGSKA (reference sequence). This CDR3 reads CSARRPGDFSNQPQHF. The CDR3 DNA reads as TGCAGTGCCAGGAGACCAGGGGATTTTAGCAATCAGCCCCAGCATTTT.

The V and J genes are TRBV6-2 or TRBV6-3 and TRBJ2-7; 7 nucleotides agree with TRBD1. The germline V gene encodes CDR1 MNHEY and CDR2 SVGEGT. Trimming at V came to 8 bases and at J to 4 bases, leaving 8 bases not matched to a gene. CDR3 length equals 13 residues. CDR3 protein: CASHGQGVYEQYF. CDR3 DNA sequence: TGTGCCAGCCATGGCCAGGGGGTGTACGAGCAGTACTTC.

The chain is built from TRBV11-2 and TRBJ2-1; D gene ambiguous. V lost 1 base, J lost 10 bases, and 11 bases lay in between. CDR3 length: 13 amino acids. The germline V gene encodes CDR1 SGHAT and CDR2 FQNNGV. CDR3 coding DNA: TGTGCCAGCAGCTTAGGGACCAAGGTGGAGCAGTTCTTC. It is translated as CASSLGTKVEQFF.

This clonotype was found many times. The rearrangement uses TRBV2 and TRBJ2-3, with D maybe TRBD1 (7 bases). The CDR3 has 15 residues. V lost 3 bases to trimming and J lost 6 bases, with 16 bases between them. The germline V gene encodes CDR1 SNHLY and CDR2 FYNNEI. This chain's CDR3 is CASSDVAGGRDTQYF. DNA of the CDR3: TGTGCCAGCAGTGACGTGGCAGGGGGGCGGGATACGCAGTATTTT.

This sequence joins TRBV19 and TRBJ2-2, with 8 bases identical to TRBD1. V shed 5 bases, J shed 7 bases, and the junction held 9 bases outside the gene matches. CDR3 length equals 15 residues. Germline V gives CDR1 LNHDA, CDR2 SQIVND (reference sequence). CDR3 protein: CASSLGQGPRGELFF. The CDR3 DNA is TGTGCCAGTAGTCTCGGACAGGGCCCCCGCGGGGAGCTGTTTTTT.

This chain joins TRBV20-1 and TRBJ2-2; TRBD1 aligns across 8 bases. The CDR3 extends over 16 amino acids. V lost 6 bases and J lost 1; bases outside the gene matches: 10. In germline, CDR1 is DFQATT, CDR2 SNEGSKA (reference sequence). The CDR3, as DNA: TGCAGTGCCATCCCCGGACAGGGCGAGAACACCGGGGAGCTGTTTTTT. Translation: CSAIPGQGENTGELFF.

The gene calls are TRBV7-8 and TRBJ1-2; TRBD1 is a possible D gene (5 bases). Germline CDR1 SGHVS, CDR2 FQNEAQ. V was cut by 1 base and J by 3 bases, with 12 bases left in between. The CDR3 runs 15 residues. CDR3 loop: CASSLERGGHYGYTF. In DNA form, the CDR3 reads TGTGCCAGCAGCTTAGAACGGGGCGGACACTATGGCTACACCTTC.

This clonotype was seen a few times. The chain is built from TRBV5-4 and TRBJ2-7; maybe TRBD1 (6 bases). Germline values: CDR1 SGHNT, CDR2 YYREEE (reference sequence). The length of the CDR3 is 14 residues. The V end lost 5 bases, the J end lost 0 bases, and 12 bases lay between the germline ends. CDR3 protein: CASSSRGNSYEQYF. The CDR3 DNA is TGTGCCAGCAGTTCTAGGGGGAACTCCTACGAGCAGTACTTC. Combining the CDR3 with reference TRBV5-4 and TRBJ2-7 gives the whole variable domain ETGVTQSPTHLIKTRGQQVTLRCSSQSGHNTVSWYQQALGQGPQFIFQYYREEENGRGNFPPRFSGLQFPNYSSELNVNALELDDSALYLCASSSRGNSYEQYFGPGTRLTVT.

The chain carries TRBV15 and TRBJ2-2, with TRBD1 matching 12 bases. Losses at the gene ends were 9 bases for V and 0 bases for J; bases not matched to a gene: 5. CDR1 is LNHNV, CDR2 YYDKDF, per germline (reference sequence). CDR3 size: 16 residues. The CDR3 sequence is CATTGTGGANTGELFF. The CDR3, as DNA: TGTGCCACAACGGGGACAGGGGGCGCGAACACCGGGGAGCTGTTTTTT.

The chain has TRBV28 and TRBJ1-5; 10 bases map to TRBD1. Germline CDR1 and CDR2: MDHEN and SYDVKM. V lost 4 bases and J lost 0; bases outside the gene matches: 3. This CDR3 spans 16 amino acids. CDR3 sequence reads: CASSSGQGYSNQPQHF. CDR3 sequence (DNA): TGTGCCAGCAGTTCGGGACAGGGGTATAGCAATCAGCCCCAGCATTTT.

This clonotype was seen ten or more times. The V call is TRBV7-8, the J call TRBJ1-5, with D perhaps matching TRBD1 (6 bases). The V end was cut by 0 bases, the J end by 6 bases, with 18 bases between. This CDR3 is 17 amino acids long. The germline CDR1 and CDR2 sequences are SGHVS and FQNEAQ. The CDR3 nucleotides are TGTGCCAGCAGCTTAGCCGGCGTTGTGGGGGCTCGTCAGCCCCAGCATTTT. Amino acid sequence: CASSLAGVVGARQPQHF.

The V call is TRBV9, the J call TRBJ2-2; maybe TRBD1 (6 bases). V was clipped by 1 base and J by 0 bases, with 19 bases between them. The CDR3 has 19 amino acids. CDR1 is SGDLS and CDR2 is YYNGEE in the germline V gene. CDR3: CASSVSTLPTGANTGELFF. The CDR3 nucleotides are TGTGCCAGCAGCGTATCTACTTTGCCGACAGGTGCGAACACCGGGGAGCTGTTTTTT.

The chain employs TRBV27 and TRBJ1-5; a weak D match, TRBD1 (5 bases). Germline values: CDR1 MNHEY, CDR2 SMNVEV (reference sequence). Between the trimmed V and J ends, which lost 4 bases and 5 bases, there was a span of 9 bases. The CDR3 length is 13 residues. Here the CDR3 DNA reads TGTGCCAGCAGTTGGGGCATCTATCAGCCCCAGCATTTT. Translation: CASSWGIYQPQHF.

This clonotype appeared a few times. The chain combines TRBV29-1 with TRBJ2-7; D gene unclear. The germline V gene has CDR1 SQVTM and CDR2 ANQGSEA. Trimming cost V 4 bases and J 0 bases, with 7 bases left between them. The CDR3 has 12 residues. CDR3 DNA sequence: TGCAGCGTTGGCTCTAACTCCTACGAGCAGTACGTC. It translates to CSVGSNSYEQYV.